The 11 T cell receptor beta chains given below trace back to one sample, sequenced in a study of regulatory T cells in long-lasting Graves disease. CDR3 regions were amplified by Arm-PCR using iRepertoire HTBI primers to build TCR beta libraries. One entry per CDR3 protein, called by TCRdb with MiXCR from the multiplex PCR reads. The sample holds about 520,000 distinct CDR3 sequences, around 13% seen once. The time point is: newly diagnosed GD, antithyroid drugs for less than 3 months. PBMC-derived RNA was used for the TCR library. These data were also reused for a study on T cells in Graves' hyperthyroidism and ophthalmopathy.

Sequencing used peripheral blood mononuclear cells (PBMCs), obtained at new diagnosis, from a patient treated with antithyroid drugs. The receptors stem from a woman in her twenties or thirties with Graves disease.

The rearrangement links TRBV27 to TRBJ2-7, with 11 bases identical to TRBD1. J gave up 5 bases and V 5 bases, and 5 bases lay outside the gene matches. Germline CDR1 MNHEY, CDR2 SMNVEV (reference sequence). This CDR3 is 14 amino acids long. CDR3 sequence reads: CASSPGTGGDEQYF. CDR3 nucleotides: TGTGCCAGCAGTCCCGGGACAGGGGGTGACGAGCAGTACTTC.

This clonotype was detected many times. J is TRBJ2-3 and V is TRBV2; 8 nucleotides match TRBD1. Germline V gives CDR1 SNHLY, CDR2 FYNNEI. J was trimmed by 2 bases and V by 8 bases; bases with no gene match: 6. The CDR3 loop spans 14 amino acids. Here the CDR3 reads CASRWTGSTDTQYF. CDR3 in DNA: TGTGCCAGCCGATGGACAGGGTCCACAGATACGCAGTATTTT.

This chain connects TRBV6-2 or TRBV6-3 to TRBJ1-1; possibly TRBD1 for D (5 bases). V was trimmed by 4 bases and J by 4 bases, leaving 13 bases between them. The CDR3 has 14 amino acids. The germline gives CDR1 MNHEY, CDR2 SVGEGT. Here the CDR3 reads CASSSLGLGTEAFF. The CDR3 region has the DNA TGTGCCAGCAGTTCACTGGGGCTGGGCACTGAAGCTTTCTTT.

This clonotype was picked up many times. The rearrangement links TRBV12-3 or TRBV12-4 to TRBJ2-7; 7 bases map to TRBD2. V was clipped by 6 bases and J by 6 bases; unmatched bases: 11. The CDR3 has 14 residues. The CDR3 is CASSPYGRPFEQYF. The CDR3 nucleotides read TGTGCCAGCAGCCCTTACGGGAGGCCTTTCGAGCAGTACTTC.

On this clonotype itself: Possible read error: a much larger clone is one base away. V is TRBV18 and J is TRBJ1-2; TRBD1 matches 7 bases. Germline V CDR1 and CDR2: KGHSH, LQKENI. The CDR3 has 13 residues. The CDR3 reads CASPPPGQLGYTF. The CDR3 bases are TGTGCCAGCCCACCACCGGGACAGCTCGGCTACACCTTC.

This clonotype was seen ten or more times. The chain couples TRBV6-5 to TRBJ1-3, with a weak D call TRBD1 (5 bases). The CDR3 has 17 residues. Germline lookup yields CDR1 MNHEY and CDR2 SVGAGI. The ends were cut back, 0 bases at V and 7 bases at J, with 19 bases in the middle. CDR3 protein: CASSYSIRPGSGNTIYF. CDR3 nucleotide sequence: TGTGCCAGCAGTTACTCGATCCGTCCAGGGTCAGGGAACACCATATATTTT.

A few counts support this clonotype. This may stem from a read error, because a much larger clone lies one nucleotide away. This chain joins TRBV14 and TRBJ1-1; no clear D. Germline values: CDR1 SGHDN, CDR2 FVKESK. The CDR3 length is 13 residues. CDR3 region: CASSQQQNTEASF. The CDR3 nucleotides read TGTGCCAGCAGCCAACAACAGAACACTGAAGCTTCCTTT.

This clonotype was seen only a few times. This chain uses TRBV20-1 with TRBJ2-1; no reliable D call. Trimming took 3 bases from V and 3 from J, leaving 15 bases between them. The CDR3 totals 15 residues. The germline gives CDR1 DFQATT, CDR2 SNEGSKA (reference sequence). The CDR3 nucleotides are TGCAGTGCTAGCTTTCCTCCACCATACTACAATGAGCAGTTCTTC. Protein sequence: CSASFPPPYYNEQFF.

This clonotype was counted many times. This chain joins TRBV5-1 and TRBJ2-3; no clear D. Germline V lookup: CDR1 SGHRS, CDR2 YFSETQ. The CDR3 loop spans 15 amino acids. V was cut by 1 base and J by 2 bases, with 11 bases left in between. The CDR3 nucleotides read TGCGCCAGCAGCTTGAGTGACATCGCCACAGATACGCAGTATTTT. Translated: CASSLSDIATDTQYF.

The chain carries TRBV4-1 and TRBJ2-7, with 14 bases aligning to TRBD2. Trimming cost V 1 base and J 6 bases; bases outside gene matches: 5. This CDR3 spans 16 amino acids. The germline gives CDR1 MGHRA, CDR2 YSYEKL. The CDR3 coding sequence is TGCGCCAGCAGCCAAGCCGTGACTAGCGGGAGGGGCGAGCAGTACTTC. Translating it yields CASSQAVTSGRGEQYF.

This clonotype was counted ten times or more. The chain combines TRBV20-1 with TRBJ2-1, with TRBD2 matching over 11 bases. This CDR3 has 14 residues. Trimming took 4 bases from V and 5 from J; bases not matched to a gene: 4. Germline V CDR1 and CDR2: DFQATT, SNEGSKA (reference sequence). CDR3 DNA sequence: TGCAGTGCTAACTGGGGACTAGCGGACAATGAGCAGTTCTTC. This sequence encodes CSANWGLADNEQFF.